This T cell receptor (beta chain) was sequenced for a study of blood T cell repertoires in COVID-19. Germline CDR1 reads LGHNA; CDR2 reads YSLEER. V lost 0 bases, J lost 7 bases, and 15 bases lay in between. This CDR3 region has 15 residues. Data came from immunoSEQ multiplex PCR; TCRdb stores just in-frame clones and leaves some out. The sample carries around 360,000 clones, approximately 89% recorded once. This TCR came from a woman in her thirties with COVID-19, enrolled during active disease. The gene calls are TRBV4-3 and TRBJ1-1, with D possibly TRBD1 on 6 matching bases. Sequencing used peripheral blood. CDR3 nucleotide sequence: TGCGCCAGCAGCCAAGATCGAGGGGGGGCCGGTGAAGCTTTCTTT. Its protein is CASSQDRGGAGEAFF.